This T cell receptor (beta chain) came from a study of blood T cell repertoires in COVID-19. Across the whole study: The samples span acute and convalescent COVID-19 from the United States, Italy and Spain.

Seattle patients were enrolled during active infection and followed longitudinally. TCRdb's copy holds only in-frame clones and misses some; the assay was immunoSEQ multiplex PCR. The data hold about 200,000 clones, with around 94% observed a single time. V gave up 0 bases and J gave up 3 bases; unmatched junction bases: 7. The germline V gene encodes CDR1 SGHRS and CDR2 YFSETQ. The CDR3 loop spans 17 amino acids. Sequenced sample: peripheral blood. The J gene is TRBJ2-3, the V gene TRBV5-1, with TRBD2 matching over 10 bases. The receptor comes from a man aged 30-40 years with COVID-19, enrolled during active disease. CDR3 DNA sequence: TGCGCCAGCAGCTTGGAAGCGGGGGGGCTTCAGACAGATACGCAGTATTTT. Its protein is CASSLEAGGLQTDTQYF.